The clone carrying this TCR beta chain has just a few counts. The source of the sample is a study of blood T cells in healthy people across ages. Next came a second PCR, run for about 7 to 12 cycles, which used a sample-barcoded 5' primer along with a J-beta primer mix. TCRdb analysed the 5' RACE reads with MiXCR anew, one entry per CDR3 protein. Among 750,000 to 950,000 distinct CDR3 sequences listed, 20% to 30% were seen once. Germline lookup yields CDR1 SGHRS and CDR2 YFSETQ. The CDR3 has 15 amino acids. Trimming pared 4 bases from V and 0 bases from J, leaving 10 bases between. These sequences were also reported in another study, on T cells of mothers and their children.

The rearrangement uses TRBV5-1 and TRBJ1-4; unclear D gene. Sequencing was carried out using blood. The receptor was isolated from a boy aged 5-17 years in good health. The CDR3, as DNA: TGCGCCAGCAGCCTTGCGGCCCCAACTAATGAAAAACTGTTTTTT. It yields the protein CASSLAAPTNEKLFF.